Presented here are 10 T cell receptor beta chains from one specimen sequenced in a study of cytomegalovirus exposure and HLA in healthy donors. PCR used 60 Vbeta primers and 13 Jbeta primers. Clones were read by immunoSEQ multiplex PCR, and TCRdb kept only the in-frame ones, dropping some. This table has more than 45,000 clones, more than 60% appearing once. Sequenced material: PBMCs. The source of these receptors is a woman between 35 and 50 years old in good health and CMV-seropositive.

This rearrangement joins TRBV4-2 to TRBJ2-7; 8 nucleotides line up with TRBD1. The germline CDR1 and CDR2 sequences are LGHNA and YNFKEQ. The CDR3 has 16 residues. The J segment lost 2 bases and the V segment lost 0 bases, leaving 6 bases of the junction unmatched. In DNA, the CDR3 is TGTGCCAGCAGCCAAGATCAGGACAGGGTTCCCTACGAGCAGTACTTC. It specifies CASSQDQDRVPYEQYF.

This chain connects TRBV7-8 to TRBJ1-4, with D unresolved. The CDR3 length is 16 residues. Germline CDR1 and CDR2: SGHVS and FQNEAQ. Trimming left V 5 bases short and J 0 bases short, with 13 bases between. The CDR3 protein is CASSLRRVATNEKLFF. The CDR3 DNA reads TGTGCCAGCAGCCTACGCCGCGTTGCAACTAATGAAAAACTGTTTTTT.

V is TRBV7-5 and J is TRBJ1-5. TRBV7-5 is shown as a pseudogene. The CDR3 has 15 amino acids. Written as DNA, the CDR3 is TGTGTCAGAAGCTTAGTGTTCCGTTTGCGGCAGCCCCAGCATTTT. It translates to CVRSLVFRLRQPQHF.

In its sample, this clone was seen once. The CDR3 spells CASSAPTQGSNEAFF. The CDR3 DNA is TGTGCCAGCAGCGCCCCAACCCAGGGGTCCAATGAAGCTTTCTTT. The rearrangement uses TRBV5-4 and TRBJ1-1; the D gene is possibly TRBD1 (6 bases). CDR1 and CDR2 from the germline V gene are SGHNT and YYREEE (reference sequence). This CDR3 has 15 residues. V was trimmed by 4 bases and J by 7 bases, leaving 20 bases between them.

The J gene is TRBJ2-3, the V gene TRBV6-6; 11 nucleotides align to TRBD2. The CDR3 totals 16 residues. The V gene's germline CDR1 is MNHNY and CDR2 SVGAGI (reference sequence). V lost 2 bases to trimming and J lost 3 bases; unmatched junction nucleotides: 4. CDR3 nucleotide sequence: TGTGCCAGCAGTTACGGGCTAGCGGGGGGTACAGATACGCAGTATTTT. Its translation is CASSYGLAGGTDTQYF.

The gene calls are TRBV7-2 and TRBJ1-4; TRBD1 matches 9 bases. In germline, CDR1 is SGHTA, CDR2 FQGNSA. The length of the CDR3 is 15 residues. V lost 4 bases, J lost 2 bases, and 2 bases stayed unmatched. The CDR3 here is CASSSTGGTNEKLFF. CDR3 nucleotides: TGTGCCAGCAGCTCGACAGGGGGGACTAATGAAAAACTGTTTTTT.

The chain is built from TRBV10-1 and TRBJ2-7, with D unresolved. The CDR3 sequence is 13 residues long. Trimming pared 0 bases from V and 6 bases from J, leaving 9 bases between. Germline V lookup: CDR1 WNHNN, CDR2 SYGVQD (reference sequence). CDR3 DNA: TGCGCCAGCAGTGAGTCCGCGGTGGGCGAGCAGTACTTC. It is translated as CASSESAVGEQYF.

Of note for this clone: At one boundary the junction diverges from the germline segment, which might be a read error. J is TRBJ2-7 and V is TRBV5-4, with a tentative D call TRBD1 (6 bases). CDR3 length: 15 residues. Germline CDR1 reads SGHNT; CDR2 reads YYREEE (reference sequence). Written as DNA, the CDR3 is TGTGCCAGCAGTTTGGCAGGGGCCTCCTCCTACGAGCAGTACTTC. Translated, it gives CASSLAGASSYEQYF.

J is TRBJ1-1 and V is TRBV18; D gene ambiguous. The ends were cut back, 5 bases at V and 1 base at J, with 8 bases in the middle. Germline assignment: CDR1 KGHSH and CDR2 LQKENI. There are 13 residues in the CDR3. The CDR3 region is CASSSTGNTEAFF. CDR3 nucleotides: TGTGCCAGCTCAAGCACGGGGAACACTGAAGCTTTCTTT.

The chain carries TRBV5-1 and TRBJ2-2, with 11 nucleotides matching TRBD2. V lost 0 bases to trimming and J lost 4 bases; unmatched junction nucleotides: 2. Germline loops: CDR1 SGHRS, CDR2 YFSETQ. The CDR3 runs to 16 residues. As DNA, the CDR3 is TGCGCCAGCAGCTTGGCGGGACTAGCGGCCACCGGGGAGCTGTTTTTT. This codes for CASSLAGLAATGELFF.